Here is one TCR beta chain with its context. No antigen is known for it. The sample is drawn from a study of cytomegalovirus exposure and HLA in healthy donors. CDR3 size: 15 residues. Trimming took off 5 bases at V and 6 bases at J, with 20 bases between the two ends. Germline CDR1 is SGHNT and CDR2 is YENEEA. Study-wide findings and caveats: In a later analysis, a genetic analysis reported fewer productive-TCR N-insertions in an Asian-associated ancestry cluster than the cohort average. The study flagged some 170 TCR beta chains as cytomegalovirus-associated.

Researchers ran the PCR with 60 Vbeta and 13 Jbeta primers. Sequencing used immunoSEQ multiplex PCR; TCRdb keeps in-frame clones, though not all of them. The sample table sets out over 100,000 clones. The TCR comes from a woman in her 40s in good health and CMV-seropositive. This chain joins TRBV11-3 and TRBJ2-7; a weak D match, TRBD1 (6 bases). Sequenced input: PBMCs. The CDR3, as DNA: TGTGCCAGCAGCGCAAGCAGCGAACAGGGTGGCGAGCAGTACTTC. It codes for CASSASSEQGGEQYF.